The clone carrying this T cell receptor beta chain was seen only once. Produced via immunoSEQ multiplex PCR; TCRdb's table is partial and in-frame only. The data show under 80,000 clones, 80% seen once. The sample belongs to a study of blood T cell repertoires in COVID-19. This TCR came from a human donor in a cohort sampled during active COVID-19. The source material was peripheral blood.

CDR3 sequence (DNA): TGCGCCAGCAGCCAAGATCAGGGGTGGCTCTACGAGCAGTACTTC. Translating gives CASSQDQGWLYEQYF. The rearrangement uses TRBV4-3 and TRBJ2-7; TRBD1 is a possible D gene (6 bases). The CDR3 covers 15 residues. Germline V gene sequence: CDR1 LGHNA, CDR2 YSLEER. The germline V and J ends were trimmed by 0 bases and 3 bases, with 12 bases remaining between them.